These 9 T cell receptor beta chains originate from one sample sequenced in a study of cytomegalovirus exposure and HLA in healthy donors. Primers: 60 Vbeta forward and 13 Jbeta reverse. The repertoire was sequenced with immunoSEQ multiplex PCR; TCRdb's copy has only in-frame clones and lacks some. The table lists more than 70,000 clones, over 60% of them singletons. The sequencing input was PBMCs. These receptors were taken from a man in his forties in good health and CMV-seronegative.

The chain employs TRBV5-1 and TRBJ1-2; D may be TRBD1 (6 bases). CDR3 length: 15 amino acids. The germline gives CDR1 SGHRS, CDR2 YFSETQ. The V end was cut by 0 bases, the J end by 3 bases, with 12 bases between. CDR3 protein: CASSLVPGADYGYTF. The CDR3, as DNA: TGCGCCAGCAGCTTGGTTCCAGGGGCCGACTATGGCTACACCTTC.

The rearrangement links TRBV9 to TRBJ2-7; no reliable D call. Per the germline V gene, CDR1 is SGDLS and CDR2 is YYNGEE. The ends were cut back, 0 bases at V and 2 bases at J, with 9 bases in the middle. The CDR3 contains 14 residues. This CDR3 is CASSVGGSAYEQYF. For the CDR3, the DNA is TGTGCCAGCAGCGTAGGCGGCTCGGCCTACGAGCAGTACTTC.

The genes are TRBV28 and TRBJ1-1, with D possibly being TRBD1 (6 bases). Trimming shortened V by 8 bases and J by 2 bases, and 9 bases separated the two germline ends. Germline-derived CDR1 and CDR2 are MDHEN and SYDVKM. This CDR3 is built from 12 residues. CDR3 sequence (DNA): TGTGCCAGCGGCAGGGGCAACACTGAAGCTTTCTTT. Translated, it gives CASGRGNTEAFF.

The rearrangement uses TRBV7-6 and TRBJ2-2; 8 bases agree with TRBD1. Germline-derived CDR1 and CDR2 are SGHVS and FNYEAQ. The CDR3 contains 14 residues. J was trimmed by 6 bases and V by 1 base; bases with no gene match: 1. This chain's CDR3 is CASSLGGQAGELFF. CDR3 sequence (DNA): TGTGCCAGCAGCTTAGGGGGACAGGCCGGGGAGCTGTTTTTT.

The V gene is TRBV5-4, the J gene TRBJ2-2; D is perhaps TRBD1 (6 bases). The V and J ends lost 4 bases and 1 base respectively, with 14 bases between them. The CDR3 spans 16 residues. CDR1 is SGHNT, CDR2 YYREEE, per germline (reference sequence). The DNA for the CDR3 is TGTGCCAGCAGCCCGAAATACAGGGAGAACACCGGGGAGCTGTTTTTT. It codes for CASSPKYRENTGELFF.

J is TRBJ1-1 and V is TRBV4-3, with 8 bases lining up with TRBD1. Losses at the gene ends were 4 bases for V and 4 bases for J; bases not matched to a gene: 11. CDR3 length equals 16 residues. Germline values: CDR1 LGHNA, CDR2 YSLEER. The CDR3 loop is CASSLNTGTGGTEAFF. The CDR3 nucleotides are TGCGCCAGCAGCCTAAATACCGGGACAGGAGGCACTGAAGCTTTCTTT.

This rearrangement joins TRBV7-9 to TRBJ2-3, with D possibly TRBD2 on 6 matching bases. Trimming removed 10 bases at V and 2 bases at J, with 19 bases between. The CDR3 is 15 amino acids. CDR1 and CDR2 from the germline V gene are SEHNR and FQNEAQ (reference sequence). CDR3 DNA sequence: TGTGCCACCGGTGAGGGTGGGAGGCTCACAGATACGCAGTATTTT. Amino acids: CATGEGGRLTDTQYF.

The chain links TRBV27 to TRBJ1-1; D ambiguous. V gave up 6 bases and J gave up 2 bases, with 10 bases separating them. Looked up from germline, CDR1 is MNHEY and CDR2 is SMNVEV (reference sequence). This CDR3 is built from 13 residues. The DNA of the CDR3 is TGTGCCAGCAGCAGGACGGGAAACACTGAAGCTTTCTTT. Translation: CASSRTGNTEAFF.

V is TRBV4-3 and J is TRBJ2-7; 11 bases are a match to TRBD1. The germline gives CDR1 LGHNA, CDR2 YSLEER. The J segment lost 0 bases and the V segment lost 0 bases, leaving 10 bases of the junction unmatched. This CDR3 has 19 amino acids. The CDR3 DNA follows: TGCGCCAGCAGCCAAGAATGGGACAGGGGGTTCCTTAGCTCCTACGAGCAGTACTTC. Its protein product is CASSQEWDRGFLSSYEQYF.